Shown below are 8 T cell receptor beta chains from a single sample sequenced in a study of T cell responses to AZD1222 COVID-19 vaccine. TCRdb keeps only in-frame clones here, not all; method: immunoSEQ multiplex PCR. The sample includes fewer than 130,000 clones, roughly 90% seen only once; the top ten take about 1.2%. Sequenced material: peripheral blood, taken on day 0 of AZD1222 vaccination. These receptors were obtained from an adult in good health.

The rearrangement uses TRBV4-3 and TRBJ1-1; maybe TRBD1 (5 bases). This CDR3 region has 16 residues. Germline V gene lookup returns CDR1 LGHNA and CDR2 YSLEER. V was trimmed by 0 bases and J by 4 bases, leaving 15 bases between them. CDR3 bases: TGCGCCAGCAGCCAAGAGCATGGGACGTCGGGCACTGAAGCTTTCTTT. It specifies CASSQEHGTSGTEAFF.

The V call is TRBV9, the J call TRBJ2-1; 8 positions agree with TRBD1. The trim removed 4 bases at V and 2 bases at J, leaving 5 bases unmatched. The CDR3 runs to 15 residues. Germline assignment: CDR1 SGDLS and CDR2 YYNGEE. The CDR3 nucleotides are TGTGCCAGCAGCCCCCGGACAGGGACCTACAATGAGCAGTTCTTC. Encoded protein: CASSPRTGTYNEQFF.

The chain uses TRBV5-1 and TRBJ2-1, with TRBD1 matching over 7 bases. CDR1 and CDR2 (germline): SGHRS, YFSETQ. Trimming cost V 1 base and J 6 bases; bases outside gene matches: 16. The CDR3 is 18 residues long. Here the CDR3 DNA reads TGCGCCAGCAGCTTGAACGTTCCGGGACAGCATACCAGCAATGAGCAGTTCTTC. Encoded protein: CASSLNVPGQHTSNEQFF.

CDR3 region: CASAPSGDTQYF. The DNA of the CDR3 is TGTGCTAGTGCCCCCTCAGGAGATACGCAGTATTTT. The chain combines TRBV12-5 with TRBJ2-3; no clear D gene. Germline-derived CDR1 and CDR2 are LGHNT and FRNRAP. This CDR3 contains 12 residues. V was trimmed by 7 bases and J by 5 bases, leaving 10 bases between them.

The rearrangement links TRBV19 to TRBJ1-2; D is unclear. The germline V and J ends were trimmed by 8 bases and 4 bases, with 11 bases remaining between them. The germline V gene encodes CDR1 LNHDA and CDR2 SQIVND (reference sequence). The CDR3 sequence is 12 residues long. Here the CDR3 reads CASAAGTYGYTF. The CDR3 DNA is TGTGCCAGTGCGGCGGGTACCTATGGCTACACCTTC. The full variable domain, rest sourced from reference TRBV19 and TRBJ1-2, is DGGITQSPKYLFRKEGQNVTLSCEQNLNHDAMYWYRQDPGQGLRLIYYSQIVNDFQKGDIAEGYSVSREKKESFPLTVTSAQKNPTAFYLCASAAGTYGYTFGSGTRLTVV.

The V gene is TRBV28, the J gene TRBJ2-1; 11 bases are a match to TRBD2. CDR1 and CDR2 (germline): MDHEN, SYDVKM. After removal of 3 bases from V and 2 bases from J, the junction contained 12 bases not matched to a gene. CDR3 length: 19 residues. The CDR3 bases are TGTGCCAGCAGTTTCCACCAAGTTACTAGCGGGAGTGCCTACAATGAGCAGTTCTTC. The encoded protein is CASSFHQVTSGSAYNEQFF.

A few counts support this clone. This chain links TRBV19 with TRBJ1-1; D not certain. V lost 2 bases, J lost 3 bases, and 10 bases lay in between. The CDR3 extends over 14 amino acids. Germline V CDR1 and CDR2: LNHDA, SQIVND (reference sequence). The CDR3 loop is CASSISHGDTEAFF. The CDR3, as DNA: TGTGCCAGTAGTATAAGTCACGGGGACACTGAAGCTTTCTTT.

The chain has TRBV30 and TRBJ2-7, with a possible D match to TRBD1 (5 bases). V was shortened by 2 bases and J by 3 bases, with 8 bases between the two germline ends. The CDR3 is 12 residues long. The germline gives CDR1 GTSNPN, CDR2 SVGIG (reference sequence). The CDR3 loop is CAWSQGNYEQYF. CDR3 DNA sequence: TGTGCCTGGAGTCAGGGAAACTACGAGCAGTACTTC.